These 8 T cell receptor beta chains share one sample of origin, sequenced in a study of beta chain features in type 1 diabetes. Investigators reverse transcribed all isolated RNA, so they sequenced expressed TCRB transcripts. Measured with immunoSEQ multiplex PCR; TCRdb has only the in-frame clones, and not every one. This sample has about 150,000 clones, with 11% found just once. Sequences were obtained from central memory CD4+ T cells from blood. These receptor sequences come from a man younger than 35 in good health.

This clone turned up a few times. The gene calls are TRBV11-2 and TRBJ2-7; tentatively, D is TRBD2 (6 bases). CDR1 SGHAT and CDR2 FQNNGV come from the germline V gene. The CDR3 is 12 amino acids. V was pared by 0 bases and J by 11 bases, with 11 bases between. The CDR3 loop reads CASSLDWREKYF. In DNA, the CDR3 is TGTGCCAGCAGCTTAGATTGGAGGGAAAAGTACTTC.

This rearrangement joins TRBV4-1 to TRBJ1-1, with D possibly TRBD1 on 6 matching bases. Trimming took off 0 bases at V and 4 bases at J, with 12 bases between the two ends. This CDR3 region has 15 residues. CDR1 and CDR2 (germline): MGHRA, YSYEKL. Here the CDR3 DNA reads TGCGCCAGCAGCCAAGAGGGGGGCTGGGGCACTGAAGCTTTCTTT. It translates to CASSQEGGWGTEAFF.

This clone has a handful of counts. The J gene is TRBJ2-5, the V gene TRBV18, with D perhaps TRBD2 (5 bases). Germline CDR1 and CDR2: KGHSH and LQKENI. The CDR3 contains 13 residues. V was shortened by 6 bases and J by 2 bases, with 10 bases between the two germline ends. CDR3 coding DNA: TGTGCCAGCTCCGGGGAGTTACAAGAGACCCAGTACTTC. Protein sequence: CASSGELQETQYF.

The V call is TRBV7-9, the J call TRBJ2-5; D uncertain. Germline lookup yields CDR1 SEHNR and CDR2 FQNEAQ (reference sequence). V gave up 3 bases and J gave up 1 base, with 15 bases separating them. The CDR3 runs 16 residues. The CDR3 sequence is CASSFPILTPQETQYF. CDR3 in DNA: TGTGCCAGCAGCTTCCCTATACTGACTCCCCAAGAGACCCAGTACTTC.

A few counts support this clone. As DNA, the CDR3 is TGCAGCGTTTGGGAGGGGACTGGAAACACCATATATTTT. Translating gives CSVWEGTGNTIYF. This sequence joins TRBV29-1 and TRBJ1-3; maybe TRBD1 (5 bases). Germline CDR1 is SQVTM and CDR2 is ANQGSEA. V shed 5 bases and J shed 2 bases, with 10 bases lying between them. The CDR3 covers 13 residues. The full variable domain, completed using reference TRBV29-1 and TRBJ1-3, is SAVISQKPSRDICQRGTSLTIQCQVDSQVTMMFWYRQQPGQSLTLIATANQGSEATYESGFVIDKFPISRPNLTFSTLTVSNMSPEDSSIYLCSVWEGTGNTIYFGEGSWLTVV.

The chain links TRBV28 to TRBJ2-7; the match to TRBD1 covers 7 bases. Germline-derived CDR1 and CDR2 are MDHEN and SYDVKM. J was trimmed by 1 base and V by 3 bases; bases with no gene match: 9. The CDR3 has 16 residues. CDR3 sequence (DNA): TGTGCCAGCAGTTTCCCCTTGGACAGGACTTCCTACGAGCAGTACTTC. Its protein is CASSFPLDRTSYEQYF. The whole variable domain, remainder taken from reference TRBV28 and TRBJ2-7, is DVKVTQSSRYLVKRTGEKVFLECVQDMDHENMFWYRQDPGLGLRLIYFSYDVKMKEKGDIPEGYSVSREKKERFSLILESASTNQTSMYLCASSFPLDRTSYEQYFGPGTRLTVT.

About this clone: This specimen includes other DNA sequences encoding the same CDR3. The chain links TRBV5-1 to TRBJ2-1; D uncertain. Germline V gene data show CDR1 as SGHRS and CDR2 as YFSETQ. CDR3 length: 13 amino acids. V was trimmed by 3 bases and J by 0 bases, leaving 4 bases between them. The chain's CDR3 is CASSSSSYNEQFF. The DNA of the CDR3 is TGCGCCAGCAGCTCAAGCTCCTACAATGAGCAGTTCTTC.

This clone was detected only a few times. This chain joins TRBV29-1 and TRBJ1-3, with D tentatively TRBD1 (5 bases). V lost 4 bases and J 2 bases, leaving 12 bases between the germline ends. Germline CDR1 SQVTM, CDR2 ANQGSEA. This CDR3 has 14 amino acids. CDR3 bases: TGCAGCGTTGCGCAGGGAGGCCCTGGAAACACCATATATTTT. Its translation: CSVAQGGPGNTIYF. The complete variable domain, with remaining parts taken from reference TRBV29-1 and TRBJ1-3, reads SAVISQKPSRDICQRGTSLTIQCQVDSQVTMMFWYRQQPGQSLTLIATANQGSEATYESGFVIDKFPISRPNLTFSTLTVSNMSPEDSSIYLCSVAQGGPGNTIYFGEGSWLTVV.